This entry features one TCR beta chain sequence. What it recognizes is unknown. The data were obtained in a study of cytomegalovirus exposure and HLA in healthy donors. Study-level information: Samples from HLA-typed donors yielded about 80 million unique TCRs in an early data release. The study's findings and limits: With later analysis, a missense DCLRE1C variant became linked to TCR beta V- and J-gene trimming. Of the V segments, some could not be distinguished, including TRBV6-2 and TRBV6-3, and were excluded.

The PCR had 60 Vbeta and 13 Jbeta primers. Some clones are missing from TCRdb's copy, which holds only in-frame ones; the method was immunoSEQ multiplex PCR. This repertoire shows some 170,000 clones, around 78% found once; its top ten account for about 1%. The germline CDR1 and CDR2 sequences are SGDLS and YYNGEE. After removal of 0 bases from V and 5 bases from J, the junction contained 3 bases not matched to a gene. The CDR3 runs to 14 residues. The source of this sequence is a woman aged 35 to 49 in good health and CMV-seronegative. This chain uses TRBV9 with TRBJ2-5, with 8 bases identical to TRBD1. Sequencing was carried out using PBMCs. The CDR3, as DNA: TGTGCCAGCAGCGTAGGGACAGGGAGGGAGACCCAGTACTTC. Translated, it gives CASSVGTGRETQYF.